Shown below are 22 T cell receptor beta chains from a single sample sequenced in a study of cytomegalovirus exposure and HLA in healthy donors (dated by TCRdb to 2016 to 2017). Libraries were constructed by the immunoSEQ multiplex PCR assay. For the multiplex PCR, a mixture combining 60 forward primers for TCR Vbeta segments and 13 reverse primers for TCR Jbeta segments was used. This is the immuneACCESS table as TCRdb keeps it, with only in-frame sequences that have V and J called. A part of the clones is gone; compared with another copy, unresolved V genes explain less than half, and the rest is unexplained. The sample table holds 150,000 to 250,000 clones. Of the sample, 0.74% falls within the top ten clones. The specimen sequenced was PBMCs. These receptors came from a boy under 18 in good health and CMV-seronegative.

The CDR3 region is CASSPPSVMGNQPQHF. CDR3 DNA sequence: TGTGCCAGCAGCCCCCCGTCGGTAATGGGCAATCAGCCCCAGCATTTT. J is TRBJ1-5 and V is TRBV5-6; D uncertain. This CDR3 has 16 amino acids. From germline, CDR1 is SGHDT and CDR2 YYEEEE. V was cut by 4 bases and J by 2 bases, with 16 bases left in between.

The chain couples TRBV6-4 to TRBJ2-6; D may be TRBD1 (6 bases). V was pared by 3 bases and J by 2 bases, with 8 bases between. The CDR3 spans 15 residues. CDR1 is MRHNA and CDR2 is SNTAGT in the germline V gene. CDR3 nucleotide sequence: TGTGCCAGCAGTGAGAGGGGGACTGGGGCCAACGTCCTGACTTTC. Amino acids: CASSERGTGANVLTF.

The rearrangement uses TRBV5-1 and TRBJ1-1; no reliable D call. The ends were cut back, 4 bases at V and 4 bases at J, with 11 bases in the middle. This CDR3 contains 13 residues. Germline CDR1 SGHRS, CDR2 YFSETQ. The CDR3 loop is CASSPQTTTEAFF. CDR3 DNA sequence: TGCGCCAGCAGCCCCCAGACAACCACTGAAGCTTTCTTT.

The genes are TRBV27 and TRBJ2-7, with 9 bases identical to TRBD1. CDR1 MNHEY and CDR2 SMNVEV come from the germline V gene (reference sequence). After removal of 6 bases from V and 1 base from J, the junction contained 7 bases not matched to a gene. The CDR3 is 15 amino acids. The CDR3 loop is CASSARQGGSYEQYF. In nucleotides, the CDR3 is TGTGCCAGCAGCGCTCGACAGGGGGGATCCTACGAGCAGTACTTC.

V and J are TRBV6-5 and TRBJ1-3, with D maybe TRBD1 (6 bases). V was cut by 5 bases and J by 0 bases, with 11 bases left in between. Germline values: CDR1 MNHEY, CDR2 SVGAGI. This CDR3 has 15 residues. This CDR3 is CASSLDRYSGNTIYF. In nucleotides, the CDR3 is TGTGCCAGCAGTCTGGACAGATACTCTGGAAACACCATATATTTT.

V is TRBV19 and J is TRBJ2-2; tentatively, D is TRBD2 (5 bases). This CDR3 spans 20 amino acids. CDR1 and CDR2 from the germline V gene are LNHDA and SQIVND (reference sequence). Trimming took 0 bases from V and 6 from J, leaving 26 bases between them. In nucleotides, the CDR3 is TGTGCCAGTAGTATAGATGGGAAACTGAACTTGGGGAGAAACGCCGGGGAGCTGTTTTTT. Protein: CASSIDGKLNLGRNAGELFF.

The chain uses TRBV11-2 and TRBJ2-7, with a tentative D call TRBD1 (6 bases). The V gene lost 7 bases and the J gene lost 5 bases, with 15 bases spanning the gap. The germline gives CDR1 SGHAT, CDR2 FQNNGV. The CDR3 has 13 residues. CDR3 bases: TGTGCCAGCAACTACATTCAGGGGAACGAGCAGTACTTC. This gives the protein CASNYIQGNEQYF.

The chain couples TRBV27 to TRBJ1-5; TRBD1 is a possible D gene (5 bases). The V end was cut by 3 bases, the J end by 2 bases, with 11 bases between. Germline CDR1 reads MNHEY; CDR2 reads SMNVEV (reference sequence). The CDR3 is 15 amino acids. CDR3 nucleotides: TGTGCCAGCAGTTTCGGGAGAGGGGGCAATCAGCCCCAGCATTTT. Translation gives CASSFGRGGNQPQHF.

The gene calls are TRBV5-1 and TRBJ1-5; unclear D gene. Germline CDR1 reads SGHRS; CDR2 reads YFSETQ. V shed 0 bases and J shed 4 bases, with 11 bases lying between them. There are 15 residues in the CDR3. The CDR3 region has the DNA TGCGCCAGCAGCTTGGCCGGGTCCGCGAATCAGCCCCAGCATTTT. It codes for CASSLAGSANQPQHF.

The rearrangement uses TRBV5-1 and TRBJ1-6, with 9 nucleotides matching TRBD1. Germline values: CDR1 SGHRS, CDR2 YFSETQ. After removal of 3 bases from V and 10 bases from J, the junction contained 14 bases not matched to a gene. The CDR3 has 17 amino acids. The CDR3 coding sequence is TGCGCCAGCAGCTCGTTCCCCGCCGGAACAGGGGGCTCACCCCTCCACTTT. Translated: CASSSFPAGTGGSPLHF. The variable domain in full, with the rest retrieved from reference TRBV5-1 and TRBJ1-6, is KAGVTQTPRYLIKTRGQQVTLSCSPISGHRSVSWYQQTPGQGLQFLFEYFSETQRNKGNFPGRFSGRQFSNSRSEMNVSTLELGDSALYLCASSSFPAGTGGSPLHFGNGTRLTVT.

The V call is TRBV11-2, the J call TRBJ2-7, with TRBD1 as a possible D gene (6 bases). Germline CDR1 SGHAT, CDR2 FQNNGV. The CDR3 contains 12 residues. V was shortened by 5 bases and J by 11 bases, with 16 bases between the two germline ends. CDR3 sequence (DNA): TGTGCCAGCAGCCGGATAGGGGGTCTAGAGTACTTC. Translating gives CASSRIGGLEYF.

V gene TRBV4-1 combines with J gene TRBJ2-5; 7 bases map to TRBD1. Per germline, CDR1 MGHRA and CDR2 YSYEKL. CDR3 size: 14 residues. Losses at the gene ends were 1 base for V and 7 bases for J; bases not matched to a gene: 6. The CDR3 region has the DNA TGCGCCAGCAGCCAAGCGGGGACAGCCGGGACCCAGTACTTC. It translates to CASSQAGTAGTQYF.

This chain joins TRBV7-2 and TRBJ2-2, with TRBD2 as a possible D gene (5 bases). The CDR3 extends over 13 amino acids. The V gene's germline CDR1 is SGHTA and CDR2 FQGNSA. V was pared by 5 bases and J by 6 bases, with 10 bases between. The chain's CDR3 is CASSLTGAGELFF. CDR3 nucleotides: TGTGCCAGCAGCCTAACCGGGGCCGGGGAGCTGTTTTTT.

The rearrangement joins TRBV10-3 to TRBJ2-2, with D possibly TRBD2 on 6 matching bases. The V and J ends lost 6 bases and 7 bases respectively, with 9 bases between them. The CDR3 runs to 12 residues. Germline lookup yields CDR1 ENHRY and CDR2 SYGVKD. CDR3 in DNA: TGTGCCATCAGCCAGGGAGGCGGGGAGCTGTTTTTT. Translation: CAISQGGGELFF.

The chain uses TRBV7-8 and TRBJ2-7; D may be TRBD1 (5 bases). The CDR3 contains 16 residues. Germline V gives CDR1 SGHVS, CDR2 FQNEAQ. V was trimmed by 4 bases and J by 2 bases, leaving 18 bases between them. The chain's CDR3 is CASSWGWNDRTYEQYF. The CDR3, as DNA: TGTGCCAGCAGCTGGGGATGGAACGACAGAACCTACGAGCAGTACTTC. Supplemented by reference TRBV7-8 and TRBJ2-7, the full variable domain reads GAGVSQSPRYKVAKRGQDVALRCDPISGHVSLFWYQQALGQGPEFLTYFQNEAQLDKSGLPSDRFFAERPEGSVSTLKIQRTQQEDSAVYLCASSWGWNDRTYEQYFGPGTRLTVT.

CDR3 in DNA: TGTGCCAGCAGCGTAGGTGAAGGGAGCACCGGGGAGCTGTTTTTT. It encodes CASSVGEGSTGELFF. J is TRBJ2-2 and V is TRBV9, with D tentatively TRBD2 (5 bases). The V end was cut by 0 bases, the J end by 4 bases, with 10 bases between. CDR3 length: 15 residues. Germline V lookup: CDR1 SGDLS, CDR2 YYNGEE. Looking up the rest from reference TRBV9 and TRBJ2-2 gives the full variable domain: DSGVTQTPKHLITATGQRVTLRCSPRSGDLSVYWYQQSLDQGLQFLIQYYNGEERAKGNILERFSAQQFPDLHSELNLSSLELGDSALYFCASSVGEGSTGELFFGEGSRLTVL.

This rearrangement joins TRBV18 to TRBJ1-6, with 7 bases that match TRBD1. The germline CDR1 and CDR2 sequences are KGHSH and LQKENI. V shed 5 bases, J shed 7 bases, and the junction held 5 bases outside the gene matches. The CDR3 is 14 amino acids. The CDR3 nucleotides are TGTGCCAGCTCATCCGACAGGGACAATTCACCCCTCCACTTT. Translating gives CASSSDRDNSPLHF.

As DNA, the CDR3 is TGCGCCAGCAGCTACTACAGGGCTACCTACGAGCAGTACTTC. The encoded protein is CASSYYRATYEQYF. This chain connects TRBV5-1 to TRBJ2-7, with D possibly being TRBD1 (6 bases). From germline, CDR1 is SGHRS and CDR2 YFSETQ. This CDR3 spans 14 amino acids. V shed 3 bases and J shed 2 bases, with 12 bases lying between them. The complete variable domain, with remaining parts taken from reference TRBV5-1 and TRBJ2-7, reads KAGVTQTPRYLIKTRGQQVTLSCSPISGHRSVSWYQQTPGQGLQFLFEYFSETQRNKGNFPGRFSGRQFSNSRSEMNVSTLELGDSALYLCASSYYRATYEQYFGPGTRLTVT.

The chain has TRBV5-6 and TRBJ1-1, with D possibly being TRBD1 (6 bases). V was cut by 2 bases and J by 3 bases, with 8 bases left in between. Germline V CDR1 and CDR2: SGHDT, YYEEEE. The CDR3 is 13 residues long. The CDR3 coding sequence is TGTGCCAGCAGCTTCGGGGGGCACACTGAAGCTTTCTTT. Translating it yields CASSFGGHTEAFF.

This sequence joins TRBV9 and TRBJ1-1; D is uncertain. Per the germline V gene, CDR1 is SGDLS and CDR2 is YYNGEE. V lost 2 bases and J 0 bases, leaving 8 bases between the germline ends. The CDR3 is 14 amino acids. DNA for the CDR3: TGTGCCAGCAGCGTTGGAGTCATGAACACTGAAGCTTTCTTT. This translates into CASSVGVMNTEAFF.

Details on this clone: The junction differs from germline at one of its ends, possibly a read error. V gene TRBV15 combines with J gene TRBJ1-4; D is undetermined. This CDR3 comprises 15 residues. CDR1 and CDR2 (germline): LNHNV, YYDKDF (reference sequence). The CDR3 here is CATSRHTSTSEKLFF. CDR3 nucleotide sequence: TGTGCCACCAGCAGACACACCTCAACTAGTGAAAAACTGTTTTTT.

CDR3 residues: CASSYDRGSRTEAFF. CDR3 DNA sequence: TGTGCCAGCAGTTACGACAGGGGAAGTCGCACTGAAGCTTTCTTT. The gene calls are TRBV6-5 and TRBJ1-1, with 8 bases lining up with TRBD1. J lost 4 bases, V lost 2 bases, and 6 bases had no gene match. The germline V gene has CDR1 MNHEY and CDR2 SVGAGI. The CDR3 has 15 residues.